This paragraph reports one TCR beta chain. The record originates from a study of shared clonotypes between healthy human individuals. In the study overall: Three plates each covered CD4 naive and memory; CD8 naive two, CD8 memory one.

Sequenced by immunoSEQ multiplex PCR; TCRdb stores in-frame clones only, minus some. The sample gives a few million clones, just over 90% of which show up once; roughly 0.15% is in the top ten. The CDR3 totals 16 residues. Per germline, CDR1 LNHDA and CDR2 SQIVND (reference sequence). With V trimmed by 2 bases and J by 8 bases, 8 bases remained unmatched. The TCR was taken from a man aged 18-30 years in good health. Sequencing was carried out using naive CD4+ T cells sorted from blood. Subset indicated: CD45RA+ positively selected. V is TRBV19 and J is TRBJ2-1; 11 positions agree with TRBD2. DNA for the CDR3: TGTGCCAGTAGTATAACCCTAGCGGGAGGTTGGGATGAGCAGTTCTTC. Translating gives CASSITLAGGWDEQFF.